This entry is about one T cell receptor (beta chain). The record originates from a study of cytomegalovirus exposure and HLA in healthy donors. Study context: The approximately 120 validation repertoires used the same platform as the 650 to 800 first-cohort repertoires, a later analysis reported.

Trimming took 4 bases from V and 5 from J; bases not matched to a gene: 7. The germline gives CDR1 SGHTS, CDR2 YDEGEE. This CDR3 has 14 residues. TCRdb's table, derived via immunoSEQ multiplex PCR, lists solely in-frame clones and lacks some. The profile shows about 260,000 clones, around 90% of them singletons. Sequenced input: PBMCs. This receptor was identified in a woman aged 25 to 45 in good health and CMV-seronegative. The rearrangement links TRBV5-8 to TRBJ2-7; TRBD1 agrees at 9 bases. The CDR3 spells CASSPRDRVHEQYF. CDR3 DNA: TGTGCCAGCAGCCCGCGGGACAGGGTGCACGAGCAGTACTTC.